Below are 18 T cell receptor beta chains sequenced from a single sample in a study of blood T cell repertoires in COVID-19. Data came from immunoSEQ multiplex PCR; TCRdb stores just in-frame clones and leaves some out. The sample holds roughly 110,000 clones, roughly 80% seen once. Sequenced input: peripheral blood. The receptors shown here come from a human donor in a cohort sampled during active COVID-19.

The chain uses TRBV7-9 and TRBJ1-2, with a possible D match to TRBD1 (6 bases). Trimming left V 1 base short and J 4 bases short, with 13 bases between. The germline CDR1 and CDR2 sequences are SEHNR and FQNEAQ (reference sequence). This CDR3 is 15 amino acids long. The CDR3 bases are TGTGCCAGCAGCTTAGTCGCAGGGGAAGGCTATGGCTACACCTTC. Translation gives CASSLVAGEGYGYTF.

This chain uses TRBV6-6 with TRBJ1-2; no reliable D call. CDR1 and CDR2 (germline): MNHNY, SVGAGI (reference sequence). The CDR3 extends over 13 amino acids. V shed 4 bases and J shed 4 bases, with 10 bases lying between them. CDR3 DNA sequence: TGTGCCAGCAGTTCAGAGGTGGCCTATGGCTACACCTTC. Encoded protein: CASSSEVAYGYTF.

The chain carries TRBV6-2 or TRBV6-3 and TRBJ2-7; TRBD1 aligns across 9 bases. The germline CDR1 and CDR2 sequences are MNHEY and SVGEGT. This CDR3 comprises 15 residues. V shed 5 bases and J 2 bases; nucleotides not matched to a gene: 7. CDR3 sequence: CASSKPTGGPYEQYF. CDR3 DNA sequence: TGTGCCAGCAGTAAGCCGACAGGGGGACCCTACGAGCAGTACTTC.

The genes are TRBV27 and TRBJ2-1, with 8 bases fitting TRBD1. The CDR3 extends over 17 amino acids. Germline lookup yields CDR1 MNHEY and CDR2 SMNVEV (reference sequence). Germline trimming cut 4 bases from V and 4 bases from J; bases unmatched to any gene: 12. CDR3 coding DNA: TGTGCCAGCAGTTGGTACAGGGGGATAGGGAGTTACAATGAGCAGTTCTTC. This translates into CASSWYRGIGSYNEQFF.

The chain has TRBV27 and TRBJ1-1; D not resolved. The germline gives CDR1 MNHEY, CDR2 SMNVEV (reference sequence). CDR3 length: 13 residues. V lost 3 bases, J lost 1 base, and 6 bases lay in between. The CDR3 sequence: CASSLGKNTEAFF. The CDR3 DNA reads as TGTGCCAGCAGTTTGGGCAAGAACACTGAAGCTTTCTTT.

This chain joins TRBV6-6 and TRBJ2-7; 7 bases fit TRBD1. There are 13 residues in the CDR3. J was trimmed by 6 bases and V by 8 bases; bases with no gene match: 10. Germline values: CDR1 MNHNY, CDR2 SVGAGI (reference sequence). CDR3 region: CASFGTVSPEQYF. The CDR3 nucleotides read TGTGCCAGCTTCGGGACAGTTTCACCCGAGCAGTACTTC.

This clone turned up a few times. The chain couples TRBV6-6 to TRBJ2-7; possibly TRBD1 for D (6 bases). This CDR3 contains 16 residues. CDR1 and CDR2 (germline): MNHNY, SVGAGI (reference sequence). The V end was cut by 5 bases, the J end by 0 bases, with 17 bases between. The CDR3 reads CASSNEGQLSSYEQYF. The CDR3 DNA reads as TGTGCCAGCAGTAACGAAGGACAGCTAAGCTCCTACGAGCAGTACTTC.

The chain combines TRBV20-1 with TRBJ1-4; the D is unclear. The ends were cut back, 4 bases at V and 8 bases at J, with 8 bases in the middle. Germline CDR1 reads DFQATT; CDR2 reads SNEGSKA (reference sequence). CDR3 size: 11 residues. The CDR3 region has the DNA TGCAGTGCTACGGTTCGGGAAAAACTGTTTTTT. This gives the protein CSATVREKLFF.

V and J are TRBV19 and TRBJ2-7, with 8 bases fitting TRBD1. After removal of 4 bases from V and 2 bases from J, the junction contained 4 bases not matched to a gene. This CDR3 has 14 amino acids. Germline V CDR1 and CDR2: LNHDA, SQIVND (reference sequence). The CDR3, as DNA: TGTGCCAGTAGTAACACAGGGGGAACCTACGAGCAGTACTTC. Its protein product is CASSNTGGTYEQYF.

The chain links TRBV5-1 to TRBJ1-3, with 12 bases that match TRBD1. After removal of 4 bases from V and 4 bases from J, the junction contained 6 bases not matched to a gene. Germline CDR1 and CDR2: SGHRS and YFSETQ. The CDR3 length is 16 residues. The CDR3: CASSPGTGGLGNTIYF. The CDR3 nucleotides are TGCGCCAGCAGCCCGGGGACAGGGGGCTTAGGAAACACCATATATTTT.

The CDR3 region is CASSVSPDSQETQYF. CDR3 DNA sequence: TGTGCCAGCAGCGTAAGCCCGGACTCACAAGAGACCCAGTACTTC. J is TRBJ2-5 and V is TRBV9; a possible D gene is TRBD2 (5 bases). Between the trimmed V and J ends, which lost 1 base and 2 bases, there was a span of 12 bases. The CDR3 covers 15 residues. Germline-derived CDR1 and CDR2 are SGDLS and YYNGEE.

V usage is TRBV6-6 and J usage is TRBJ2-7, with 13 bases lining up with TRBD2. The J segment lost 2 bases and the V segment lost 5 bases, leaving 9 bases of the junction unmatched. The CDR3 consists of 17 residues. Germline V gene lookup returns CDR1 MNHNY and CDR2 SVGAGI (reference sequence). The CDR3 loop is CASSRQAGLAGTYEQYF. In DNA, the CDR3 is TGTGCCAGCAGTCGACAGGCGGGACTAGCGGGGACCTACGAGCAGTACTTC.

The chain recombines TRBV24-1 with TRBJ1-2; D gene uncertain. Germline CDR1 and CDR2: KGHDR and SFDVKD. V was pared by 2 bases and J by 5 bases, with 5 bases between. The CDR3 spans 12 residues. DNA for the CDR3: TGTGCCACCAGTGATTCCCTATATGGCTACACCTTC. Its translation is CATSDSLYGYTF.

This clone was seen only once. DNA for the CDR3: TGCGCCAGCAGCCAAGAGCGGCAGGGGGTTTATGGCTACACCTTC. It encodes CASSQERQGVYGYTF. The V call is TRBV4-3, the J call TRBJ1-2; 7 bases align to TRBD1. Per the germline V gene, CDR1 is LGHNA and CDR2 is YSLEER. The CDR3 has 15 amino acids. J lost 5 bases, V lost 0 bases, and 6 bases had no gene match.

The chain joins TRBV7-2 to TRBJ2-4; TRBD1 aligns across 7 bases. CDR3 length equals 16 residues. Germline lookup yields CDR1 SGHTA and CDR2 FQGNSA. J gave up 1 base and V 6 bases, and 9 bases lay outside the gene matches. Here the CDR3 DNA reads TGTGCCAGCAGTGACGGGACAGTTGGTGCCAAAAACATTCAGTACTTC. The encoded protein is CASSDGTVGAKNIQYF.

The CDR3 spells CASIAGTGGEETQYF. The CDR3 coding sequence is TGTGCCAGCATTGCGGGGACAGGGGGCGAAGAGACCCAGTACTTC. This chain links TRBV6-5 with TRBJ2-5; 12 nucleotides line up with TRBD1. CDR1 and CDR2 from the germline V gene are MNHEY and SVGAGI. With V trimmed by 7 bases and J by 3 bases, 6 bases remained unmatched. The CDR3 length is 15 residues.

This sequence joins TRBV28 and TRBJ2-2; 8 bases are a match to TRBD1. V lost 8 bases, J lost 1 base, and 3 bases stayed unmatched. The CDR3 sequence is 14 residues long. Germline CDR1 is MDHEN and CDR2 is SYDVKM. CDR3 bases: TGTGCCAGCTGGACAGGGTTGAACACCGGGGAGCTGTTTTTT. Its protein is CASWTGLNTGELFF.

This clone has ten or more counts. J is TRBJ2-7 and V is TRBV5-6; 10 nucleotides agree with TRBD1. The V segment lost 3 bases and the J segment 2 bases; nucleotides outside the gene matches: 5. Looked up from germline, CDR1 is SGHDT and CDR2 is YYEEEE. The CDR3 covers 15 residues. The CDR3 protein is CASSSGTGVAYEQYF. CDR3 in DNA: TGTGCCAGCAGCTCCGGGACAGGGGTTGCCTACGAGCAGTACTTC.